This entry is about one T cell receptor beta chain. As yet, its antigen is unknown. The source of the sample is a study of T cell responses to AZD1222 COVID-19 vaccine. On the study more broadly: Recipients boosted at about 4 weeks or about 12 weeks are pooled. Study results and caveats: Donor demographics were predominantly white British with a female majority; clonal diversity may be underestimated. Baseline serology detected seropositivity in only 6 or 7 AZD1222 recipients. Spike-specific TCR repertoires showed rising breadth and depth after two AZD1222 doses.

Looked up from germline, CDR1 is MNHEY and CDR2 is SMNVEV (reference sequence). Trimming removed 8 bases from V and 2 bases from J, with 9 bases in between. CDR3 length: 12 residues. Using immunoSEQ multiplex PCR, the repertoire was profiled, and TCRdb retains in-frame clones only, with some absent. Of 140,000 or so clones in the sample, roughly 92% are singletons; the top ten hold around 1.7%. The sequencing used peripheral blood, collected on day 0 of AZD1222 vaccination. This sequence originates from an adult in good health. The chain recombines TRBV27 with TRBJ1-2; D is unresolved. The CDR3 bases are TGTGCCAGCGCCCGAGGGAACTATGGCTACACCTTC. This gives the protein CASARGNYGYTF.